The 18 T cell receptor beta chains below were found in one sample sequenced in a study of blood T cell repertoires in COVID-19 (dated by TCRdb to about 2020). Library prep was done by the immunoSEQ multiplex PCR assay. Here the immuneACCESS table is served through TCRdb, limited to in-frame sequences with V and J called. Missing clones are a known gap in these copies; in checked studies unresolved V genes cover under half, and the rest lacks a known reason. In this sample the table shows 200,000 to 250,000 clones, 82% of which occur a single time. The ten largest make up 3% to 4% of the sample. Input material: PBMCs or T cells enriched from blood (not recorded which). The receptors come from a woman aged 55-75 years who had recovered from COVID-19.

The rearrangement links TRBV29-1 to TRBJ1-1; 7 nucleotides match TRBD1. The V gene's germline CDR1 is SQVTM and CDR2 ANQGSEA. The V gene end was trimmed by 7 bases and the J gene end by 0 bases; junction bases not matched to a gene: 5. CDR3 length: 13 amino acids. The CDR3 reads CSGNRGLNTEAFF. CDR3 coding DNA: TGCAGCGGCAACAGGGGCTTGAACACTGAAGCTTTCTTT.

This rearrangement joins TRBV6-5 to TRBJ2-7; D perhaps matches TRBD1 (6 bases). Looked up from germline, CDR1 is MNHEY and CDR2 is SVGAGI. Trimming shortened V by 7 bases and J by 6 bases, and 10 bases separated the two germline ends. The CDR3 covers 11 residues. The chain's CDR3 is CASTTGFEQYF. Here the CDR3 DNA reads TGTGCCAGCACCACAGGGTTCGAGCAGTACTTC.

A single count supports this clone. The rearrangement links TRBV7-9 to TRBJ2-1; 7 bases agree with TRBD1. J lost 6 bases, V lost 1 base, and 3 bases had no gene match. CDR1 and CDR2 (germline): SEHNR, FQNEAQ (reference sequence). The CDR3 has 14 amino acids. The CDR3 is CASSLVTGPNEQFF. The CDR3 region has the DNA TGTGCCAGCAGCTTAGTGACAGGGCCCAATGAGCAGTTCTTC.

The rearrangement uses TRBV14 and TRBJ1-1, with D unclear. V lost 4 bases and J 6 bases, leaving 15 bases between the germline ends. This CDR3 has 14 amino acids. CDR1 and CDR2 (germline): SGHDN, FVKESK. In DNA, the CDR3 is TGTGCCAGCAGCCCCGGATTCTTTCAGGCTGAAGCTTTCTTT. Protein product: CASSPGFFQAEAFF.

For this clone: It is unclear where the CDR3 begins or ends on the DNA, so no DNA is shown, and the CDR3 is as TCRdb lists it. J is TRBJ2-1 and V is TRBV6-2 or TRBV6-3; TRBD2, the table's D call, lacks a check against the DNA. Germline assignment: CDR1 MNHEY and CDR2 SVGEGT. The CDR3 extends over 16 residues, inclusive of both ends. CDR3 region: CASSSSTSGGTTEQFF.

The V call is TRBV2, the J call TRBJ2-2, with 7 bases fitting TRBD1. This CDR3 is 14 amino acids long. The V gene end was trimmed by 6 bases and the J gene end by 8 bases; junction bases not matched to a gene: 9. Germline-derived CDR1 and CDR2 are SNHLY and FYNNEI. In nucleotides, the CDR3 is TGTGCCAGCAGGGCCGGGACAGAACGTGGGGAGCTGTTTTTT. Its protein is CASRAGTERGELFF.

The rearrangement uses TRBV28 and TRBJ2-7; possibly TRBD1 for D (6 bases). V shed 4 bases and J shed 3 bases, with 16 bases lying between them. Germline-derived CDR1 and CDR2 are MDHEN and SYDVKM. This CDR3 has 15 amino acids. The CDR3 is CASSSPETGGYEQYF. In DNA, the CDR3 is TGTGCCAGCAGTTCCCCCGAGACAGGCGGCTACGAGCAGTACTTC.

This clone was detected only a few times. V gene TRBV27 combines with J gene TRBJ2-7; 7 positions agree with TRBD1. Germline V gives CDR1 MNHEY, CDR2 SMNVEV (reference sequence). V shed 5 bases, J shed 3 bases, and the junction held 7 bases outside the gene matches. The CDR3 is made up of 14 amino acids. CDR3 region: CASSILGQFYEQYF. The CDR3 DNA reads TGTGCCAGCAGTATACTGGGACAGTTCTACGAGCAGTACTTC.

The CDR3 coding sequence is TGTGCCAGCAGCGCTGGGGGGGTCTATGGCTACACCTTC. Its translation: CASSAGGVYGYTF. V is TRBV9 and J is TRBJ1-2; the D gene is possibly TRBD1 (5 bases). Germline V CDR1 and CDR2: SGDLS, YYNGEE. The V gene lost 3 bases and the J gene lost 4 bases, with 10 bases spanning the gap. The CDR3 extends over 13 amino acids.

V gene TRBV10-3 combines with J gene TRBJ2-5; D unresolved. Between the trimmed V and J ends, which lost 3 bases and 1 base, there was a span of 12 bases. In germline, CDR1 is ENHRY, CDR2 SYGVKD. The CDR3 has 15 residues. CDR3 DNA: TGTGCCATCAGTGAAAGTCGAGGCGGCCAAGAGACCCAGTACTTC. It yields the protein CAISESRGGQETQYF.

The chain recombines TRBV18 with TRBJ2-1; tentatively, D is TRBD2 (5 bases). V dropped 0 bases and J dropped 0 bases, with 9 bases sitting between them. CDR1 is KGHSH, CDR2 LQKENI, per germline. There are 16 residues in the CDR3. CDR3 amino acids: CASSPPSRASYNEQFF. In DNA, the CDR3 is TGTGCCAGCTCACCACCTTCGCGGGCCTCCTACAATGAGCAGTTCTTC.

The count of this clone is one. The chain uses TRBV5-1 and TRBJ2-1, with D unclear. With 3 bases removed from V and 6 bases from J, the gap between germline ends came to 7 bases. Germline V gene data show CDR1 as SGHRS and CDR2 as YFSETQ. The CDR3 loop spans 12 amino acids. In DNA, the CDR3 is TGCGCCAGCAGCTATTTCGGCAATGAGCAGTTCTTC. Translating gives CASSYFGNEQFF.

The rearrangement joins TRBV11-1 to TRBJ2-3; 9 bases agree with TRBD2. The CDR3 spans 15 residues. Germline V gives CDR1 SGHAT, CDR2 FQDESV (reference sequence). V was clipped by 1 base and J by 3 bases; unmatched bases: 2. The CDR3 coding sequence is TGTGCCAGCAGCTTAGTAAGCGGGGGGACAGATACGCAGTATTTT. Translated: CASSLVSGGTDTQYF. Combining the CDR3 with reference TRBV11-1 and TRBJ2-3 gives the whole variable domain EAEVAQSPRYKITEKSQAVAFWCDPISGHATLYWYRQILGQGPELLVQFQDESVVDDSQLPKDRFSAERLKGVDSTLKIQPAELGDSAMYLCASSLVSGGTDTQYFGPGTRLTVL.

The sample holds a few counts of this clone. This chain's CDR3 is CASSKTGDGNTIYF. CDR3 coding DNA: TGTGCCAGCAGTAAGACAGGGGACGGAAACACCATATATTTT. The chain recombines TRBV6-5 with TRBJ1-3, with TRBD1 matching 8 bases. This CDR3 has 14 residues. Germline V gives CDR1 MNHEY, CDR2 SVGAGI. With V trimmed by 5 bases and J by 4 bases, 4 bases remained unmatched.

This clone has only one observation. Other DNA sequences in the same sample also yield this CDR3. As DNA, the CDR3 is TGTGCCAGCAGTTGGACAGCCAACACTGAAGCTTTCTTT. Protein: CASSWTANTEAFF. This chain joins TRBV12-3 or TRBV12-4 and TRBJ1-1; tentatively, D is TRBD1 (6 bases). This CDR3 comprises 13 residues. Trimming removed 4 bases from V and 2 bases from J, with 8 bases in between.

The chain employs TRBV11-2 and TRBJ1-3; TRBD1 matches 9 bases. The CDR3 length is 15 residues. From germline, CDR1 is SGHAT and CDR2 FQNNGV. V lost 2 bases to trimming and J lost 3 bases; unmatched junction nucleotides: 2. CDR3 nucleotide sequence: TGTGCCAGCAGCTTATGGACAGGGGTTGGAAACACCATATATTTT. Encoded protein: CASSLWTGVGNTIYF.

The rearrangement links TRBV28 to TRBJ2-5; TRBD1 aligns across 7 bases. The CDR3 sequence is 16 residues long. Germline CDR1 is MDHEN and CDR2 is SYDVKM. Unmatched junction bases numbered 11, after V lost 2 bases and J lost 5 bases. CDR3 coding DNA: TGTGCCAGCAGTTTAACTAACGCAGGGGGTCAGGAGACCCAGTACTTC. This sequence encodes CASSLTNAGGQETQYF.

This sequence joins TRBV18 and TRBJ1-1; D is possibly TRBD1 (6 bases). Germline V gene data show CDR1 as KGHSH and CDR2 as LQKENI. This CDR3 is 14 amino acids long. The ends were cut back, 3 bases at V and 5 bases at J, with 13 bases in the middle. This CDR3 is CASSPDRLETEAFF. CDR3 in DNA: TGTGCCAGCTCACCGGACAGATTAGAGACTGAAGCTTTCTTT.